The source of this T cell receptor (beta chain) is a study of blood T cell repertoires in COVID-19. On the study more broadly: Both acute and convalescent COVID-19 samples were obtained from the United States, Italy and Spain.

Participants were placed into cohorts based on the clinical history they reported. Exposed enrollees had met someone with a PCR-confirmed or clinician-diagnosed COVID-19 case at some point within the 2 weeks before study entry. As processed by the authors: From reference gene primer amplification, estimates of nucleated cell counts were derived. Assay: immunoSEQ multiplex PCR; the TCRdb copy retains only in-frame clones and omits some. V, J and clone size are those of that table, while D and trimming were read from the DNA. In the table there are roughly 260,000 clones, under 90% of which are singletons. This receptor was taken from a woman in her 40s who had been exposed to COVID-19. Sequenced material: PBMCs or T cells enriched from blood (not recorded which).

The CDR3 reads CASRSGGSSSYNEQFF. CDR3 sequence (DNA): TGTGCCAGCAGAAGCGGGGGCTCTAGCTCCTACAATGAGCAGTTCTTC. The rearrangement joins TRBV9 to TRBJ2-1; 8 bases line up with TRBD2. This CDR3 is 16 amino acids long. With 5 bases clipped from V and 0 bases from J, the junction kept 7 bases outside the gene matches. Germline V gene lookup returns CDR1 SGDLS and CDR2 YYNGEE.